The rows below give T cell receptor beta chains drawn from one sample of a study of cytomegalovirus exposure and HLA in healthy donors. The protocol was immunoSEQ multiplex PCR, while the TCRdb copy is restricted to in-frame clones and leaves out a portion. Of under 170,000 clones in the sample, about 85% were seen once. The specimen was PBMCs. All receptors come from a human donor in good health. Each CDR3 is given with its conserved first and last residue. A D gene is named only where the DNA matches it firmly. Size is stated for part of the rows, as once, few or many counts, or as a class when the clone is expanded.

v_call	clone_size	j_call	d_call	cdr3_nt	cdr3_aa
TRBV6-1	once	TRBJ1-2	.	TGTGCCAGCATGCGGGGGCTTAGGGGCTACACCTTC	CASMRGLRGYTF
TRBV29-1	few	TRBJ2-1	.	TGCAGCGTTGGGGGAGAGCGCCCTTACAATGAGCAGTTCTTC	CSVGGERPYNEQFF
TRBV10-1	.	TRBJ2-3	TRBD2	TGCGCCAGCAGTGAGCCTAGCGGGAGCACAGATACGCAGTATTTT	CASSEPSGSTDTQYF
TRBV6-1	.	TRBJ2-7	TRBD2	TGTGCCAGCAGGCAGACTAGCCCCAAACCCCAGTACTTC	CASRQTSPKPQYF
TRBV11-2	.	TRBJ1-1	.	TGTGCCAGCAGCTTAGAGGTCAGTAACACTGAAGCTTTCTTT	CASSLEVSNTEAFF
TRBV2	.	TRBJ2-7	TRBD2	TGTGCCACCGGACTGGGAGGGGCCGGCTACGAGCAGTACTTC	CATGLGGAGYEQYF
TRBV6-5	.	TRBJ2-1	TRBD2	TGTGCCAGCAGAACCCGACTAGCGGGAGCCCTTGAGCAGTTCTTC	CASRTRLAGALEQFF
TRBV28	.	TRBJ2-3	TRBD2	TGTGCCAGCAGTATTAGCGGGGGCACAGATACGCAGTATTTT	CASSISGGTDTQYF
TRBV14	.	TRBJ1-5	.	TGTGCCAGCAGCGTTTCTAACGGAGCCCAGCATTTT	CASSVSNGAQHF
TRBV5-1	.	TRBJ2-7	TRBD1	TGCGCCAGCAGCTCTGTGTATGGGACAGGAGACTACGAGCAGTACTTC	CASSSVYGTGDYEQYF
TRBV5-4	.	TRBJ2-2	TRBD2	TGTGCCAGCAGCTTCTCGGGGCTAGCGGGGGCGAACACCGGGGAGCTGTTTTTT	CASSFSGLAGANTGELFF
TRBV19	.	TRBJ1-1	TRBD1	TGTGCCAGTAAGGGACAGATGAACACTGAAGCTTTCTTT	CASKGQMNTEAFF
TRBV6-1	.	TRBJ2-7	TRBD2	TGTGCCAGCAGTGCCGTAGCGGGAGTTCCGGCATACGAGCAGTACTTC	CASSAVAGVPAYEQYF
TRBV7-9	.	TRBJ2-3	.	TGTGCCAGCAGCCTTCCTAGACCCGGGAAAAGCCACAGCACAGATACGCAGTATTTT	CASSLPRPGKSHSTDTQYF
TRBV28	.	TRBJ1-4	.	TGTGCCAGCAGTTTACAGGATGAAAAACTGTTTTTT	CASSLQDEKLFF